One and the same sample provided the 16 T cell receptor beta chains below, sequenced in a study of T-cell reconstitution after alpha-beta-depleted transplantation in children. Library preparation (for TCRbeta) was performed with unique molecular identifiers. MiXCR, run by TCRdb on the PCR reads, gives a single entry per CDR3 protein. Of around 190,000 distinct CDR3 sequences listed, 5.5% to 7% are singletons. Sequenced here: PBMCs, sampled before TCRalphabeta/CD19-depleted stem cell transplant. The receptors were sampled from a boy between 2 and 10 years old with acute lymphoblastic leukemia, due to receive a stem cell transplant.

This clonotype was observed a handful of times. The chain employs TRBV11-2 and TRBJ1-4; possibly TRBD1 for D (5 bases). V was cut by 2 bases and J by 0 bases, with 25 bases left in between. CDR1 is SGHAT, CDR2 FQNNGV, per germline. The CDR3 has 21 residues. The CDR3 DNA follows: TGTGCCAGCAGCTTACCATTTAAGCGGGGGTCGACCCCTGCAACTAATGAAAAACTGTTTTTT. Translating it yields CASSLPFKRGSTPATNEKLFF.

The V and J genes are TRBV7-9 and TRBJ1-6, with 7 bases identical to TRBD1. The CDR3 totals 14 residues. Germline V gene sequence: CDR1 SEHNR, CDR2 FQNEAQ (reference sequence). The V and J ends lost 4 bases and 8 bases, in that order; junction bases with no gene match: 5. This CDR3 reads CASSSGTADSPLHF. The CDR3 bases are TGTGCCAGCAGCTCCGGGACAGCAGATTCACCCCTCCACTTT. The variable domain in full, completed from reference TRBV7-9 and TRBJ1-6, reads DTGVSQNPRHKITKRGQNVTFRCDPISEHNRLYWYRQTLGQGPEFLTYFQNEAQLEKSRLLSDRFSAERPKGSFSTLEIQRTEQGDSAMYLCASSSGTADSPLHFGNGTRLTVT.

This clonotype was counted at least ten times. This chain links TRBV28 with TRBJ2-5, with D perhaps TRBD1 or TRBD2 (5 bases each). Trimming removed 6 bases from V and 4 bases from J, with 24 bases in between. This CDR3 comprises 17 residues. Per the germline V gene, CDR1 is MDHEN and CDR2 is SYDVKM. The CDR3 loop reads CASSARIRAMRVETQYF. CDR3 DNA sequence: TGTGCCAGCAGCGCTCGCATCAGGGCAATGCGGGTAGAGACCCAGTACTTC.

Ten or more counts support this clonotype. The J gene is TRBJ2-3, the V gene TRBV4-2, with 12 bases aligning to TRBD2. Trimming removed 1 base from V and 6 bases from J; junction bases left unmatched: 5. CDR1 and CDR2 from the germline V gene are LGHNA and YNFKEQ. The length of the CDR3 is 16 residues. In DNA, the CDR3 is TGTGCCAGCAGCCAAGCGACTAGCGGGGGCATTGATACGCAGTATTTT. Protein sequence: CASSQATSGGIDTQYF.

V and J are TRBV5-5 and TRBJ1-1; D gene uncertain. Germline assignment: CDR1 SGHKS and CDR2 YYEKEE (reference sequence). Trimming stripped 0 bases from V and 7 bases from J, with 10 bases between. This CDR3 has 13 residues. The CDR3 DNA reads as TGTGCCAGCAGCTTGGCCCTTCCCAGTGAAGCTTTCTTT. Amino acid sequence: CASSLALPSEAFF.

This clonotype was seen repeatedly, ten times or more. V and J are TRBV4-3 and TRBJ2-3; TRBD2 matches 7 bases. Trimming took 0 bases from V and 2 from J; bases not matched to a gene: 8. Germline lookup yields CDR1 LGHNA and CDR2 YSLEER. The CDR3 has 17 residues. The CDR3 loop is CASSQDGAGVYTDTQYF. CDR3 coding DNA: TGCGCCAGCAGCCAAGATGGGGCGGGGGTGTACACAGATACGCAGTATTTT.

The rearrangement links TRBV5-8 to TRBJ2-1; TRBD2 matches 13 bases. V lost 4 bases, J lost 9 bases, and 13 bases stayed unmatched. The length of the CDR3 is 17 residues. CDR1 and CDR2 (germline): SGHTS, YDEGEE. The CDR3 protein is CASSTGTGTSGDTEQFF. CDR3 bases: TGTGCCAGCAGCACCGGCACCGGGACTAGCGGGGATACTGAGCAGTTCTTC.

This clonotype was seen more than once but under ten times. The chain recombines TRBV18 with TRBJ2-1; 13 positions match TRBD2. The CDR3 totals 15 residues. Germline-derived CDR1 and CDR2 are KGHSH and LQKENI. The junction had 3 bases not matched to a gene; V was cut back by 2 bases and J by 8 bases. CDR3 DNA: TGTGCCAGCTCACCAGGACTAGCGGGAGTTGATGAGCAGTTCTTC. It yields the protein CASSPGLAGVDEQFF.

This clonotype was detected a few times. This chain connects TRBV6-2 or TRBV6-3 to TRBJ2-5; 10 bases align to TRBD2. V gave up 5 bases and J gave up 4 bases; unmatched junction bases: 7. CDR3 size: 15 residues. CDR1 and CDR2 (germline): MNHEY, SVGEGT. In nucleotides, the CDR3 is TGTGCCAGCAGTCCAGCGGGGGGGCGGGGAGAGACCCAGTACTTC. Translation gives CASSPAGGRGETQYF.

V gene TRBV6-1 combines with J gene TRBJ2-1; TRBD1 matches 7 bases. The CDR3 has 16 amino acids. Germline V gene data show CDR1 as MNHNS and CDR2 as SASEGT. After removal of 5 bases from V and 0 bases from J, the junction contained 7 bases not matched to a gene. CDR3: CASSTRTGHSYNEQFF. CDR3 nucleotide sequence: TGTGCCAGCAGTACCCGGACAGGCCACTCCTACAATGAGCAGTTCTTC.

This clonotype was observed at least ten times. J is TRBJ2-7 and V is TRBV28; D is uncertain. Germline values: CDR1 MDHEN, CDR2 SYDVKM. This CDR3 spans 13 amino acids. Trimming took off 7 bases at V and 0 bases at J, with 10 bases between the two ends. This CDR3 is CASITRASYEQYF. DNA of the CDR3: TGTGCCAGCATCACACGGGCCTCCTACGAGCAGTACTTC. Full variable domain (outside the CDR3, taken from reference TRBV28 and TRBJ2-7): DVKVTQSSRYLVKRTGEKVFLECVQDMDHENMFWYRQDPGLGLRLIYFSYDVKMKEKGDIPEGYSVSREKKERFSLILESASTNQTSMYLCASITRASYEQYFGPGTRLTVT.

This clonotype occurred a few times. The chain employs TRBV18 and TRBJ1-1; no reliable D call. This CDR3 contains 16 residues. Trimming took 3 bases from V and 6 from J, leaving 20 bases between them. Germline V gene sequence: CDR1 KGHSH, CDR2 LQKENI. The CDR3 coding sequence is TGTGCCAGCTCACCTCCAATAGCGAGGCTTGGGGCTGAAGCTTTCTTT. It encodes CASSPPIARLGAEAFF.

This clonotype was recorded many times. The chain carries TRBV19 and TRBJ2-7, with D perhaps matching TRBD1 (5 bases). This CDR3 spans 12 amino acids. The V end was cut by 9 bases, the J end by 6 bases, with 15 bases between. Germline CDR1 and CDR2: LNHDA and SQIVND (reference sequence). CDR3 sequence: CASSTSGSEQYF. The CDR3 region has the DNA TGTGCCAGCAGCACCTCAGGGTCCGAGCAGTACTTC.

In the case of this clonotype: A read error may explain this, as a much larger clone is one base away. The rearrangement uses TRBV28 and TRBJ1-1; D uncertain. This CDR3 is built from 15 residues. From germline, CDR1 is MDHEN and CDR2 SYDVKM. Trimming shortened V by 5 bases and J by 1 base, and 14 bases separated the two germline ends. The DNA for the CDR3 is TGTGCCAGCAGTAGAACGCAGCCCAGGAACACTGAAGCTTTCTTT. As protein: CASSRTQPRNTEAFF.

The chain recombines TRBV28 with TRBJ1-1; D possibly corresponds to TRBD1 (6 bases). The CDR3 spans 14 residues. The V and J ends lost 9 bases and 1 base respectively, with 15 bases between them. Germline V lookup: CDR1 MDHEN, CDR2 SYDVKM. This CDR3 is CASHGGVWNTEAFF. The CDR3 DNA sequence: TGTGCCAGTCACGGGGGCGTTTGGAACACTGAAGCTTTCTTT.

This clonotype was picked up a small number of times. The chain employs TRBV20-1 and TRBJ2-3; 13 nucleotides agree with TRBD2. The CDR3 totals 18 residues. Germline V gene lookup returns CDR1 DFQATT and CDR2 SNEGSKA (reference sequence). After removal of 6 bases from V and 4 bases from J, the junction contained 16 bases not matched to a gene. CDR3 residues: CSAKEMETSGRRSDTQYF. The CDR3, as DNA: TGCAGTGCCAAAGAGATGGAGACTAGCGGGAGGAGGTCAGATACGCAGTATTTT.